These 20 T cell receptor beta chains originate from one sample sequenced in a study of T cell repertoires in cytomegalovirus infection. TCRdb recomputed calls from the reads with MiXCR, one row per CDR3 protein. The sample lists around 170,000 distinct CDR3 sequences, approximately 15% seen once, with 25% to 30% in the top ten. Sequencing was carried out using PBMCs. The receptors here all came from a human donor in good health (CMV status not recorded). Some clones in this sample may be carry-over from other donors' samples.

This clonotype was seen repeatedly, ten times or more. The V and J genes are TRBV5-4 and TRBJ1-3; perhaps TRBD1 as D (5 bases). The CDR3 runs 16 residues. CDR1 is SGHNT, CDR2 YYREEE, per germline (reference sequence). V was pared by 4 bases and J by 0 bases, with 14 bases between. The DNA of the CDR3 is TGTGCCAGCAGCCCCACAGGTGTGCTCTCTGGAAACACCATATATTTT. Its translation is CASSPTGVLSGNTIYF.

In its sample, this clonotype was seen many times. The J gene is TRBJ2-2, the V gene TRBV7-2; D may be TRBD1 or TRBD2 (7 bases each). Per the germline V gene, CDR1 is SGHTA and CDR2 is FQGNSA. V lost 4 bases and J lost 1, with 13 bases in between. The CDR3 spans 16 residues. The DNA for the CDR3 is TGTGCCAGCAGCTCCTCAGGGGGGGGGAACACCGGGGAGCTGTTTTTT. Protein: CASSSSGGGNTGELFF.

The chain couples TRBV29-1 to TRBJ2-1, with unresolved D. Germline values: CDR1 SQVTM, CDR2 ANQGSEA. V shed 6 bases and J shed 6 bases, with 12 bases lying between them. This CDR3 has 12 residues. The CDR3 region is CSVDVLGNEQFF. CDR3 nucleotides: TGCAGCGTAGATGTCCTGGGCAATGAGCAGTTCTTC.

As to this clonotype: This may stem from a read error, because a much larger clone lies one nucleotide away. Because the CDR3 is missing its conserved closing phenylalanine or tryptophan, this is likely a read error. The chain couples TRBV20-1 to TRBJ1-1; D is uncertain. Germline values: CDR1 DFQATT, CDR2 SNEGSKA (reference sequence). Trimming stripped 6 bases from V and 1 base from J, with 15 bases between. This CDR3 has 14 residues. The CDR3 sequence: CSAEGARANTEAFL. The CDR3 DNA is TGCAGTGCCGAAGGAGCCCGGGCGAACACTGAAGCTTTCCTT.

This clonotype was found a few times. V is TRBV27 and J is TRBJ2-7, with TRBD2 identical over 9 bases. The CDR3 has 15 residues. V gave up 2 bases and J gave up 3 bases; unmatched junction bases: 5. Looked up from germline, CDR1 is MNHEY and CDR2 is SMNVEV (reference sequence). CDR3 protein: CASSLATSGNYEQYF. The CDR3 region has the DNA TGTGCCAGCAGTTTAGCGACTAGCGGCAACTACGAGCAGTACTTC.

The chain combines TRBV5-6 with TRBJ2-7, with D unresolved. V was cut by 3 bases and J by 2 bases, with 15 bases left in between. Germline CDR1 is SGHDT and CDR2 is YYEEEE. The CDR3 sequence is 15 residues long. The CDR3 is CASSSPGLGAYEQYF. The DNA for the CDR3 is TGTGCCAGCAGCTCGCCGGGTCTTGGGGCCTACGAGCAGTACTTC.

The gene calls are TRBV4-3 and TRBJ1-4; D uncertain. Trimming shortened V by 4 bases and J by 6 bases, and 21 bases separated the two germline ends. The CDR3 spans 17 residues. CDR1 and CDR2 (germline): LGHNA, YSLEER. The CDR3 coding sequence is TGCGCCAGCAGCCTTTCCCGGGCGGGGAGATTATATGAAAAACTGTTTTTT. The encoded protein is CASSLSRAGRLYEKLFF.

The CDR3 sequence: CASSLLTGGGNQPQHF. The CDR3, as DNA: TGTGCCAGCAGCCTCCTGACAGGGGGCGGCAATCAGCCCCAGCATTTT. V gene TRBV4-2 combines with J gene TRBJ1-5; TRBD1 matches at 10 bases. This CDR3 has 16 residues. V was clipped by 4 bases and J by 2 bases; unmatched bases: 5. Germline V gene data show CDR1 as LGHNA and CDR2 as YNFKEQ.

J is TRBJ2-1 and V is TRBV5-5; no definite D call. Trimming shortened V by 9 bases and J by 4 bases, and 8 bases separated the two germline ends. CDR3 length: 11 amino acids. Germline-derived CDR1 and CDR2 are SGHKS and YYEKEE (reference sequence). The CDR3 is CATSFYNEQFF. CDR3 bases: TGTGCCACTTCCTTTTACAATGAGCAGTTCTTC.

This clonotype has a single count. The J gene is TRBJ2-7, the V gene TRBV6-2 or TRBV6-3; 10 bases map to TRBD2. The V and J ends lost 8 bases and 1 base, in that order; junction bases with no gene match: 11. Germline V gene data show CDR1 as MNHEY and CDR2 as SVGEGT. This CDR3 region has 16 residues. CDR3 nucleotides: TGTGCCAGCCTGGAGAGCGGGGGGGCACCGTCCTACGAGCAGTACTTC. Protein: CASLESGGAPSYEQYF.

This clonotype showed up many times. The chain has TRBV7-2 and TRBJ1-2; TRBD1 might be the D (6 bases). The CDR3 has 15 amino acids. CDR1 SGHTA and CDR2 FQGNSA come from the germline V gene. V lost 4 bases and J 4 bases, leaving 16 bases between the germline ends. The CDR3 bases are TGTGCCAGCAGCTCGTCAGGGGCCTCAATCTATGGCTACACCTTC. It codes for CASSSSGASIYGYTF.

There are many counts of this clonotype. This chain links TRBV5-1 with TRBJ2-1, with 10 positions matching TRBD2. The ends lost 0 bases at V and 6 bases at J; junction bases unmatched: 3. Germline V gene lookup returns CDR1 SGHRS and CDR2 YFSETQ. This CDR3 spans 15 amino acids. The CDR3 bases are TGCGCCAGCAGCTTGGAAGCTAGCGGGAGCAATGAGCAGTTCTTC. Translated: CASSLEASGSNEQFF. The variable domain in full, completed from reference TRBV5-1 and TRBJ2-1, reads KAGVTQTPRYLIKTRGQQVTLSCSPISGHRSVSWYQQTPGQGLQFLFEYFSETQRNKGNFPGRFSGRQFSNSRSEMNVSTLELGDSALYLCASSLEASGSNEQFFGPGTRLTVL.

V usage is TRBV15 and J usage is TRBJ1-5; TRBD1 matches at 7 bases. CDR1 and CDR2 from the germline V gene are LNHNV and YYDKDF (reference sequence). The CDR3 has 18 amino acids. V dropped 3 bases and J dropped 0; count of bases not matched to a gene: 11. CDR3 sequence reads: CATSSLRGLRNSNQPQHF. The CDR3 coding sequence is TGTGCCACCAGCAGTCTAAGGGGGCTTAGAAATAGCAATCAGCCCCAGCATTTT.

This clonotype was counted many times. This chain connects TRBV7-2 to TRBJ2-6; D is ambiguous. Trimming left V 1 base short and J 0 bases short, with 10 bases between. This CDR3 has 17 residues. Germline CDR1 is SGHTA and CDR2 is FQGNSA. The CDR3 coding sequence is TGTGCCAGCAGCTTAGAACGCAGGTACTCTGGGGCCAACGTCCTGACTTTC. As protein: CASSLERRYSGANVLTF.

In its sample, this clonotype was seen a few times. The chain uses TRBV7-9 and TRBJ1-5; D not resolved. The CDR3 has 12 residues. Looked up from germline, CDR1 is SEHNR and CDR2 is FQNEAQ (reference sequence). Trimming pared 5 bases from V and 6 bases from J, leaving 8 bases between. The CDR3 loop is CASSVGGQPQHF. In DNA form, the CDR3 reads TGTGCCAGCAGCGTAGGCGGTCAGCCCCAGCATTTT.

This clonotype was observed many times. The DNA for the CDR3 is TGTGCCAGCAGTCTCCCCGGGACTAGCGGCTACAATGAGCAGTTCTTC. The encoded protein is CASSLPGTSGYNEQFF. The chain combines TRBV28 with TRBJ2-1; 11 nucleotides align to TRBD2. Germline values: CDR1 MDHEN, CDR2 SYDVKM. V dropped 5 bases and J dropped 3; count of bases not matched to a gene: 6. CDR3 length: 16 residues.

This clonotype has at least ten counts. The genes are TRBV7-6 and TRBJ1-2, with 11 bases aligning to TRBD1. CDR3 size: 15 residues. Germline CDR1 is SGHVS and CDR2 is FNYEAQ. V shed 5 bases and J 2 bases; nucleotides not matched to a gene: 4. CDR3 in amino acids: CASSPGTGGNYGYTF. Here the CDR3 DNA reads TGTGCCAGCAGCCCAGGGACAGGGGGGAACTATGGCTACACCTTC.

There are many counts of this clonotype. The rearrangement uses TRBV7-2 and TRBJ1-5, with D possibly matching TRBD1 (6 bases). The CDR3 is made up of 15 amino acids. Germline CDR1 and CDR2: SGHTA and FQGNSA. V was clipped by 0 bases and J by 2 bases, with 8 bases between them. The CDR3 protein is CASSLAEGGNQPQHF. The DNA for the CDR3 is TGTGCCAGCAGCTTAGCAGAGGGGGGCAATCAGCCCCAGCATTTT.

The sample holds many counts of this clonotype. This chain connects TRBV5-4 to TRBJ2-2; D possibly uses TRBD1 or TRBD2 (5 bases each). Germline V gives CDR1 SGHNT, CDR2 YYREEE (reference sequence). V was pared by 4 bases and J by 2 bases, with 15 bases between. The CDR3 loop spans 16 amino acids. CDR3 nucleotides: TGTGCCAGCAGCGGGACCTCGGGACCAAACACCGGGGAGCTGTTTTTT. Protein: CASSGTSGPNTGELFF.

The V call is TRBV5-4, the J call TRBJ2-7, with 8 bases lining up with TRBD2. The V gene's germline CDR1 is SGHNT and CDR2 YYREEE (reference sequence). The CDR3 is 14 residues long. V shed 5 bases, J shed 5 bases, and the junction held 9 bases outside the gene matches. The CDR3 spells CASRRTSLADEQYF. Written as DNA, the CDR3 is TGTGCCAGCAGAAGGACTAGCCTGGCCGACGAGCAGTACTTC.